The clone carrying this T cell receptor beta chain was seen at least ten times. As yet, its antigen is unknown. CDR1 SGHDT and CDR2 YYEEEE come from the germline V gene. V lost 1 base and J 7 bases, leaving 8 bases between the germline ends. The CDR3 is made up of 12 amino acids. This sample was taken from a study of memory CD4+ T cells and cytomegalovirus serostatus. Broader study findings: Of 150 to 200 reported CMV TCRbeta sequences, 60 to 85 were found in memory CD4+ repertoires.

Generated by immunoSEQ multiplex PCR, the TCRdb table keeps only in-frame clones and is missing some. The profile shows about 60,000 clones, roughly three quarters of them singletons. The sort gate was single viable CD3+CD4+CD8-CD45RO+ cells for memory CD4+ T cells. Serostatus was set by detecting CMV pp150, pp28, p38, p52 IgG. After thawing, CD4+ T cells were positively selected. Sequencing was performed on memory CD4+ T cells from blood. This TCR was recovered from an adult in good health and CMV-seronegative. The chain couples TRBV5-6 to TRBJ1-1; possibly TRBD1 for D (6 bases). The CDR3 loop is CASSLRQVEAFF. The DNA of the CDR3 is TGTGCCAGCAGCTTGAGACAGGTTGAAGCTTTCTTT.